Each of the 2 T cell receptor beta chains below was sequenced from the same sample in a study of blood T cell repertoires in COVID-19. Profiled with immunoSEQ multiplex PCR; TCRdb holds only in-frame clones, not every one. The repertoire includes over 300,000 clones, approximately 87% of them detected once, and roughly 0.97% sits in the top ten. The sequencing sample was made of PBMCs or T cells enriched from blood (not recorded which). The receptor set was obtained from a woman aged 30 to 39 with acute COVID-19.

Written as DNA, the CDR3 is TGCGCCAGCAGCTTACAGGCCTCGTCGTCTGGAAACACCATATATTTT. As protein: CASSLQASSSGNTIYF. This sequence joins TRBV5-1 and TRBJ1-3; the D gene is possibly TRBD1 (5 bases). The V gene's germline CDR1 is SGHRS and CDR2 YFSETQ. The CDR3 runs to 16 residues. V lost 2 bases and J 1 base, leaving 13 bases between the germline ends.

The rearrangement joins TRBV30 to TRBJ1-5; 7 nucleotides match TRBD1. The CDR3 totals 14 residues. V was pared by 3 bases and J by 3 bases, with 5 bases of the junction left unmatched. Germline CDR1 and CDR2: GTSNPN and SVGIG (reference sequence). CDR3 loop: CAWSVDRVNQPQHF. The CDR3 nucleotides are TGTGCCTGGAGCGTAGACAGGGTCAATCAGCCCCAGCATTTT.